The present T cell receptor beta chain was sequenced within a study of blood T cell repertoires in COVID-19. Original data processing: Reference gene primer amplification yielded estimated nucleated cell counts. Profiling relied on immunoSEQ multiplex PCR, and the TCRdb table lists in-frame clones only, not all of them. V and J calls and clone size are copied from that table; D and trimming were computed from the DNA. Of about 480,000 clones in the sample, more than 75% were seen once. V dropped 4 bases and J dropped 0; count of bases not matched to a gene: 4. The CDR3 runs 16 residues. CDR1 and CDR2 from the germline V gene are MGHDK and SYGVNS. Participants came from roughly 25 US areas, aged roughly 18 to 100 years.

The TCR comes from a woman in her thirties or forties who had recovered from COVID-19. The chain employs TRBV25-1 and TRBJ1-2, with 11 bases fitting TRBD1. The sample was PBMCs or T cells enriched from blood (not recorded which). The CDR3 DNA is TGTGCCAGCAGTGCCCGGACAGGGGGCACTAACTATGGCTACACCTTC. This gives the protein CASSARTGGTNYGYTF.